This T cell receptor (beta chain) was captured in a study of OX40 agonist ivuxolimab in advanced cancers. Across the whole study: The group had a mean age of about 64 years, ranged from 23 to 79, and was around 82% male. Two cutaneous melanoma patients and one hepatocellular carcinoma patient, three in all, had partial responses. Study conclusions and caveats: Not determined was the antigen specificity of the expanded peripheral T cells.

Germline-derived CDR1 and CDR2 are SGHVS and FQNEAQ. This CDR3 contains 12 residues. The V end was cut by 5 bases, the J end by 3 bases, with 5 bases between. Only in-frame clones appear in the TCRdb table, and some are missing; sequencing was by immunoSEQ multiplex PCR. The profile covers 50,000 to 65,000 clones, with 75% to 90% appearing a single time and roughly 0.69% taken by the ten largest. For this clone: What it recognizes is unknown.

The V and J genes are TRBV7-8 and TRBJ1-5; no definite D call. The input for sequencing was CD4+ or CD8+ T cells sorted from blood, taken in a trial of the OX40 agonist ivuxolimab. The source of this sequence is an adult with an advanced solid tumor such as melanoma, head and neck, liver or kidney cancer. The CDR3 is CASSPTNQPQHF. CDR3 nucleotides: TGTGCCAGCAGCCCCACCAATCAGCCCCAGCATTTT.